This record covers a single T cell receptor (beta chain). Original handling: Cell counts per sample came from amplifying reference gene primers. The assay was immunoSEQ multiplex PCR, and TCRdb's table has in-frame clones only and misses some. From that table come the V and J calls and clone size; the DNA was used to work out D and trimming. The table lists 150,000 to 200,000 clones, about 88% of them singletons. This CDR3 has 15 amino acids. CDR1 and CDR2 (germline): LGHDT, YNNKEL (reference sequence). Between the trimmed V and J ends, which lost 1 base and 3 bases, there was a span of 12 bases. This record belongs to a study of blood T cell repertoires in COVID-19. Overall study context: Sites in the United States, Italy and Spain provided acute and convalescent COVID-19 samples. PBMCs, B-cell-depleted T cells, or T cells were the source of the cDNA or gDNA that made up the material.

This sequence joins TRBV3-1 (or the pseudogene TRBV3-2) and TRBJ2-5; D is undetermined. The receptor's source is a man between 60 and 75 years old with acute or convalescent COVID-19. Material: peripheral blood. The CDR3 nucleotides read TGTGCCAGCAGCCAAGGTTACAGAGCCGAAGAGACCCAGTACTTC. This sequence encodes CASSQGYRAEETQYF.